These T cell receptor beta chains were read from a single sample in a study of blood T cell repertoires in COVID-19. Only in-frame clones appear in the TCRdb table, and some are missing; sequencing was by immunoSEQ multiplex PCR. The sample includes roughly 140,000 clones, around 72% of them seen just once. The sample consisted of peripheral blood. The receptors shown here come from a woman in her fifties or sixties with acute or convalescent COVID-19. The CDR3 runs from the conserved cysteine through the conserved F or W. A D gene is named only where the DNA matches it firmly. Only some rows state a clone size, as once, few, many or a class for expanded clones.

>NA|TRBJ2-7|NA|TRBV5-1
TGCGCCAGCAGCTTGGCAAATGAGCAGTACTTC
CASSLANEQYF
>NA|TRBJ2-3|TRBD2|TRBV3-1/TRBV3-2
TGTGCCAGCAGCCAAGAGACTAGCTCCGCAGATACGCAGTATTTT
CASSQETSSADTQYF
>NA|TRBJ2-7|NA|TRBV6-2/TRBV6-3
TGTGCCAGCAGTTACTCGACTAGTTCCTACGAGCAGTACTTC
CASSYSTSSYEQYF
>NA|TRBJ2-1|NA|TRBV7-9
TGTGCCAGCAGCTCCCCCGGGACTCAATACAATGAGCAGTTCTTC
CASSSPGTQYNEQFF
>once|TRBJ1-1|NA|TRBV9
TGTGCCAGCAGCGTTGAGGGTGGATTGAACACTGAAGCTTTCTTT
CASSVEGGLNTEAFF
>NA|TRBJ1-3|NA|TRBV3-1/TRBV3-2
TGTGCCAGCAGCCAAGTATCAGGGGCCACCATATATTTT
CASSQVSGATIYF
>NA|TRBJ1-1|NA|TRBV12-3/TRBV12-4
TGTGCCAGCAGTTCAGGATGGGACACTGAAGCTTTCTTT
CASSSGWDTEAFF
>few|TRBJ1-2|NA|TRBV2
TGTGCCGGCCTGACAGGACGGGATGGCTACACCTTC
CAGLTGRDGYTF
>NA|TRBJ2-3|NA|TRBV28
TGTGCCTCGAGCAGCACAGATACGCAGTATTTT
CASSSTDTQYF
>NA|TRBJ2-1|NA|TRBV3-1/TRBV3-2
TGTGCCACTACCCGGACGGGATACAATGAGCAGTTCTTC
CATTRTGYNEQFF
>many|TRBJ2-7|TRBD2|TRBV28
TGTGCCAGCAGTGTACTAGCGGGAGTCGCCTACGAGCAGTACTTC
CASSVLAGVAYEQYF
>NA|TRBJ2-7|TRBD2|TRBV18
TGTGCCAGCTCACCTTGGGGTCTAGCGGGTCCTTGGGAGCAGTACTTC
CASSPWGLAGPWEQYF
>NA|TRBJ2-2|TRBD2|TRBV27
TGTGCCAGCAGATTTTTGTTGGGAGCGGGGGCCGGGGAGCTGTTTTTT
CASRFLLGAGAGELFF
>NA|TRBJ2-1|TRBD2|TRBV29-1
TGCAGCGTTTTAGACGGGAGGCGATCAAATGAGCAGTTCTTC
CSVLDGRRSNEQFF
>NA|TRBJ1-6|NA|TRBV30
TGTGCCTGGAGACCGGGCTCCTATAATTCACCCCTCCACTTT
CAWRPGSYNSPLHF
>few|TRBJ1-5|NA|TRBV19
TGTGCCAGTAGTATTAGGACCCGGGGAGGCAATCAGCCCCAGCATTTT
CASSIRTRGGNQPQHF
>NA|TRBJ1-5|NA|TRBV7-8
TGTGCCAGCAGCCCCTATGGTCAGCCCCAGCATTTT
CASSPYGQPQHF
>NA|TRBJ2-1|TRBD2|TRBV5-1
TGCGCCAGCAGCTTCGGGGGGACTTTCCCCTACAATGAGCAGTTCTTC
CASSFGGTFPYNEQFF
>NA|TRBJ2-1|TRBD2|TRBV6-5
TGTGCCAGCAGCAGGACTAGCGGGAGGTACAATGAGCAGTTCTTC
CASSRTSGRYNEQFF
>NA|TRBJ1-1|NA|TRBV20-1
TGCAGTGCTAGAGGGAGCACTGAAGCTTTCTTT
CSARGSTEAFF
>NA|TRBJ1-2|NA|TRBV4-1
TGCGCCAGCAGCCGGGGCCCGGGGGGCTATGGCTACACCTTC
CASSRGPGGYGYTF
>once|TRBJ1-1|NA|TRBV6-5
TGTGCCAGCAGTCGGAGCCTGAGTGTAGGGGGTGAAGCTTTCTTT
CASSRSLSVGGEAFF
>NA|TRBJ2-3|TRBD1|TRBV9
TGTGCCAGCAGCGTTTCAGGGGGTACAGATACGCAGTATTTT
CASSVSGGTDTQYF
>few|TRBJ1-6|NA|TRBV18
TGTGCCAGCTCACCTTACAGGGATTCACCCCTCCACTTT
CASSPYRDSPLHF
>NA|TRBJ1-2|NA|TRBV19
TGTGCCAGTAGTAGCACAGGGAACGGTGGCTACACCTTC
CASSSTGNGGYTF
>few|TRBJ1-5|TRBD1|TRBV5-6
TGTGCCAGCAGCAGACAGGGTAGAAATCAGCCCCAGCATTTT
CASSRQGRNQPQHF
>few|TRBJ2-1|TRBD2|TRBV11-2
TGTGCCAGCAGCTCGATTAGCGGGAGGAAGTACAATGAGCAGTTCTTC
CASSSISGRKYNEQFF
>NA|TRBJ2-5|NA|TRBV30
TGTGCCTGGATTATCCGGGGTCAAGAGACCCAGTACTTC
CAWIIRGQETQYF
>NA|TRBJ1-2|NA|TRBV19
TGTGCCAGTAGTACCCCCGGGACAAGGGATGGCTACACCTTC
CASSTPGTRDGYTF
>once|TRBJ2-7|TRBD1|TRBV10-3
TGTGCCACCAAGGGGTATAAGGACAGGGTAGGCGAGCAGTACTTC
CATKGYKDRVGEQYF
>NA|TRBJ2-2|TRBD2|TRBV7-9
TGTGCCAGCAGCCCTCCCAGCGGGAGGGACACCGGGGAGCTGTTTTTT
CASSPPSGRDTGELFF
>NA|TRBJ1-6|NA|TRBV4-1
TGCGCCAGCAGCCAAGAAGGGGACTTTTGGTATAATTCACCCCTCCACTTT
CASSQEGDFWYNSPLHF
>many|TRBJ2-1|TRBD2|TRBV5-6
TGTGCCAGCAGCTCATCCCGACTAGCATCCTACAATGAGCAGTTCTTC
CASSSSRLASYNEQFF
>NA|TRBJ2-1|NA|TRBV28
TGTGCCAGCAAGCCGCCACCCCTCTACAATGAGCAGTTCTTC
CASKPPPLYNEQFF
>NA|TRBJ1-1|NA|TRBV3-1/TRBV3-2
TGTGCCAGCAGCCAAGACGGGAGGGACACTGAAGCTTTCTTT
CASSQDGRDTEAFF
>NA|TRBJ2-7|TRBD2|TRBV10-2
TGCGCCAGCACCTGGACTAGCCTTGTCGGAGAGCAGTACTTC
CASTWTSLVGEQYF
>NA|TRBJ2-1|NA|TRBV7-2
TGTGCCAGCAGCAACCGGGACACAAAGTTCTTC
CASSNRDTKFF
>NA|TRBJ2-7|NA|TRBV10-2
TGCGCCAGCAGTGACCCCCATAGCTCCTACGAGCAGTACTTC
CASSDPHSSYEQYF
>NA|TRBJ1-6|NA|TRBV18
TGTGCCAGCTCACCACCGGCAGGAAATTCACCCCTCCACTTT
CASSPPAGNSPLHF
>NA|TRBJ2-7|TRBD2|TRBV7-9
TGTGCCAGCAGCTTAACTGAAAGGGGAGGGGTGCAGTACTTC
CASSLTERGGVQYF
>NA|TRBJ2-2|TRBD1|TRBV5-6
TGTGCCAGCAGCTTGGGGACAGGCCCGAACACCGGGGAGCTGTTTTTT
CASSLGTGPNTGELFF
>few|TRBJ2-7|NA|TRBV15
TGTGCCACCAGCAGAGTCGGGTTAGGGCAGGGCCCTCGGGAGCAGTACTTC
CATSRVGLGQGPREQYF
>once|TRBJ1-5|NA|TRBV11-2
TGTGCCAGCAGCTTAGACACAGGGTCGGGTCAGCCCCAGCATTTT
CASSLDTGSGQPQHF
>once|TRBJ2-2|NA|TRBV4-2
TGTGCCAGCAGCCCCTACCCGGGAGCGGACGGGGAGCTGTTTTTT
CASSPYPGADGELFF
>NA|TRBJ2-5|TRBD1|TRBV5-6
TGTGCCAGCAGAAATGTTAGACAGGGTCAGGAGACCCAGTACTTC
CASRNVRQGQETQYF
>NA|TRBJ1-1|NA|TRBV6-4
TGTGCCAACAGTGCCCGGGGGGGCGGCACTGAAGCTTTCTTT
CANSARGGGTEAFF
>few|TRBJ1-2|TRBD1|TRBV11-2
TGTGCCAGCAGCAGTGCTAGAGACAGGGGCTATGGCTACACCTTC
CASSSARDRGYGYTF
>NA|TRBJ2-2|NA|TRBV5-1
TGCGCCAGCAGTAACCGGGACACCTACACCGGGGAGCTGTTTTTT
CASSNRDTYTGELFF
>NA|TRBJ2-7|NA|TRBV27
TGTGCCAGCAGTTTGAGACAGAACTACGAGCAGTACTTC
CASSLRQNYEQYF
>NA|TRBJ1-4|NA|TRBV9
TGTGCCAGCAGCGTAGAGGGACTGAACGAAAAACTGTTTTTT
CASSVEGLNEKLFF
>NA|TRBJ2-7|TRBD1|TRBV11-2
TGTGCCAGCAGCTTCCGGGACAGAGTCTACGAGCAGTACTTC
CASSFRDRVYEQYF
>NA|TRBJ1-2|NA|TRBV7-9
TGTGCCAGCAGCTTTATAGGGGAGGCAATGGGCTACACCTTC
CASSFIGEAMGYTF
>NA|TRBJ2-1|NA|TRBV19
TGTGCCAGTAAGCCCCAGGCAGGCTACAATGAGCAGTTCTTC
CASKPQAGYNEQFF
>NA|TRBJ1-2|NA|TRBV5-1
TGCGCCAGCAGCCCGTTCCCCTCGACTAAGTATGGCTACACCTTC
CASSPFPSTKYGYTF